This entry describes one T cell receptor beta chain. Original analysis: Reference gene primer amplification gave nucleated cell count estimates. The table came from immunoSEQ multiplex PCR; TCRdb's copy has only in-frame clones and leaves some out. V and J calls and clone size come straight from that table; D and trimming were deduced from the DNA. Among about 88,000 clones, roughly 83% were seen once, and the ten largest hold under 30%. These data come from a study of blood T cell repertoires in COVID-19. There are 15 residues in the CDR3. Germline V gene lookup returns CDR1 SGDLS and CDR2 YYNGEE. The V and J ends lost 3 bases and 5 bases respectively, with 15 bases between them.

The sample was peripheral blood. This receptor was obtained from a human donor in a cohort sampled during active COVID-19. The chain links TRBV9 to TRBJ2-1; D not certain. CDR3 protein: CASSATGSRNNEQFF. The CDR3 coding sequence is TGTGCCAGCAGCGCTACCGGGTCTCGAAACAATGAGCAGTTCTTC.